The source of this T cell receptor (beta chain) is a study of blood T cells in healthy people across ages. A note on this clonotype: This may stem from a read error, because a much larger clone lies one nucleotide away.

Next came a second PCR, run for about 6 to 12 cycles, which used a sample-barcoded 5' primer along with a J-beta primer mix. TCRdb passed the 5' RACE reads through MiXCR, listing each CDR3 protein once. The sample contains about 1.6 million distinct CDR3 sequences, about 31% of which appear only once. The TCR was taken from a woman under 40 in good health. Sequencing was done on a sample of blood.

CDR3 residues: CARSSGGGRETQYF. CDR3 DNA sequence: TGTGCCAGATCCTCCGGCGGGGGCCGGGAGACCCAGTACTTC. The chain carries TRBV12-3 or TRBV12-4 and TRBJ2-5; a possible D gene is TRBD2 (7 bases). This CDR3 is built from 14 residues. Between the trimmed V and J ends, which lost 9 bases and 5 bases, there was a span of 19 bases.